This T cell receptor beta chain came from a study of blood T cell repertoires in COVID-19. This CDR3 spans 14 amino acids. The germline CDR1 and CDR2 sequences are SGHDT and YYEEEE. V shed 0 bases, J shed 6 bases, and the junction held 0 bases outside the gene matches. Method: immunoSEQ multiplex PCR; TCRdb's copy keeps in-frame clones and lacks some. The sample shows approximately 210,000 clones, roughly four fifths of them seen only once. The chain employs TRBV5-6 and TRBJ1-6, with 7 positions matching TRBD1. Sequenced: peripheral blood. The TCR was taken from a woman aged 70-85 years with active or convalescent COVID-19. CDR3 protein: CASSLEGANSPLHF. The CDR3 bases are TGTGCCAGCAGCTTGGAGGGGGCTAATTCACCCCTCCACTTT.